The rows below give T cell receptor beta chains drawn from one sample of a study of long-term antiretroviral therapy in people with HIV. Repertoires were generated with immunoSEQ multiplex PCR, while TCRdb's copy carries only in-frame clones and drops some. This table holds around 33,000 clones, about 83% found once. The source was unsorted PBMCs, collected 0.4 years before starting antiretroviral therapy. These receptor sequences come from a man aged 18-30 years with HIV. The CDR3 runs from the conserved cysteine through the conserved F or W. Each record gives: J gene, D gene, clone size, V gene, CDR3 protein, CDR3 DNA. D genes are given only for firm matches. Clone size is shown for a subset of rows, as once, few, many or a class of expanded clone.

J: TRBJ1-1; D: NA; size: NA; V: TRBV5-4; CDR3: CASSLDRGRAFF; DNA: TGTGCCAGCAGCTTGGACCGGGGGCGAGCTTTCTTT
J: TRBJ2-4; D: TRBD2; size: NA; V: TRBV7-8; CDR3: CASSSLRGTSAKNIQYF; DNA: TGTGCCAGCAGCTCCCTTCGGGGGACTAGTGCCAAAAACATTCAGTACTTC
J: TRBJ2-5; D: NA; size: NA; V: TRBV2; CDR3: CASSESLWAGDQQTQYF; DNA: TGTGCCAGCAGTGAAAGTTTATGGGCAGGGGATCAGCAGACCCAGTACTTC
J: TRBJ1-5; D: NA; size: NA; V: TRBV5-6; CDR3: CASSLSSGTQPQHF; DNA: TGTGCCAGCAGCTTGTCCTCAGGGACTCAGCCCCAGCATTTT
J: TRBJ1-2; D: NA; size: NA; V: TRBV5-4; CDR3: CASSRDRQGYTF; DNA: TGTGCCAGCAGCCGAGACAGGCAGGGCTACACCTTC
J: TRBJ2-1; D: TRBD2; size: once; V: TRBV19; CDR3: CASSIVGGSNEQFF; DNA: TGTGCCAGTAGTATCGTGGGGGGGAGCAATGAGCAGTTCTTC
J: TRBJ2-7; D: NA; size: NA; V: TRBV9; CDR3: CASSEGTNGEQYF; DNA: TGTGCCAGCAGCGAAGGGACAAACGGCGAGCAGTACTTC
J: TRBJ2-1; D: NA; size: once; V: TRBV19; CDR3: CASSINPEGYNEQFF; DNA: TGTGCCAGTAGTATTAATCCCGAGGGGTACAATGAGCAGTTCTTC
J: TRBJ1-1; D: NA; size: NA; V: TRBV6-1; CDR3: CASSERAETNTEAFF; DNA: TGTGCCAGCAGTGAAAGGGCTGAGACCAACACTGAAGCTTTCTTT
J: TRBJ2-7; D: NA; size: NA; V: TRBV5-6; CDR3: CASSAQTGFFYEQYF; DNA: TGTGCCAGCAGCGCTCAAACGGGGTTTTTTTACGAGCAGTACTTC
J: TRBJ1-1; D: NA; size: NA; V: TRBV6-4; CDR3: CASSDSMRGVAFF; DNA: TGTGCCAGCAGTGACTCGATGCGGGGGGTAGCTTTCTTT
J: TRBJ1-2; D: NA; size: NA; V: TRBV20-1; CDR3: CSAPRAYGYTF; DNA: TGCAGTGCCCCGAGGGCCTATGGCTACACCTTC
J: TRBJ2-7; D: TRBD2; size: NA; V: TRBV29-1; CDR3: CSVRQTSGYEQYF; DNA: TGCAGCGTTCGTCAAACTAGCGGATACGAGCAGTACTTC
J: TRBJ1-5; D: TRBD1; size: NA; V: TRBV15; CDR3: CATSRRTGSQPQHF; DNA: TGTGCCACCAGCAGGCGGACAGGGTCCCAGCCCCAGCATTTT
J: TRBJ1-2; D: NA; size: once; V: TRBV19; CDR3: CASINRDFIGYGYTF; DNA: TGTGCCAGCATTAACCGGGATTTTATTGGTTATGGCTACACCTTC
J: TRBJ1-1; D: NA; size: NA; V: TRBV6-6; CDR3: CASTPGQNTEAFF; DNA: TGTGCCAGCACCCCGGGACAAAACACGGAAGCTTTCTTT
J: TRBJ1-3; D: NA; size: few; V: TRBV10-1; CDR3: CASSDPSSGNTIYF; DNA: TGCGCCAGCAGTGATCCGAGCTCTGGAAACACCATATATTTT
J: TRBJ2-1; D: NA; size: NA; V: TRBV4-3; CDR3: CASSQELENYNEQFF; DNA: TGCGCCAGCAGCCAAGAACTAGAAAATTACAATGAGCAGTTCTTC
J: TRBJ2-3; D: TRBD2; size: NA; V: TRBV11-2; CDR3: CASSRRVAGVMPDTQYF; DNA: TGTGCCAGCAGCCGGAGAGTAGCGGGAGTGATGCCAGATACGCAGTATTTT
J: TRBJ2-5; D: NA; size: NA; V: TRBV27; CDR3: CASSLSDQETQYF; DNA: TGTGCCAGCAGTTTATCGGACCAAGAGACCCAGTACTTC
J: TRBJ2-1; D: NA; size: NA; V: TRBV7-3; CDR3: CASSLNPGGDEQFF; DNA: TGTGCCAGCAGCTTAAACCCAGGGGGGGATGAGCAGTTCTTC
J: TRBJ2-6; D: NA; size: NA; V: TRBV7-6; CDR3: CASSLAPQGAFSGANVLTF; DNA: TGTGCCAGCAGCTTAGCTCCGCAGGGAGCCTTCTCTGGGGCCAACGTCCTGACTTTC
J: TRBJ1-5; D: TRBD1; size: NA; V: TRBV11-2; CDR3: CASSLRGTGDQPQHF; DNA: TGTGCCAGCAGCTTAAGGGGGACAGGGGATCAGCCCCAGCATTTT
J: TRBJ1-1; D: TRBD1; size: NA; V: TRBV10-3; CDR3: CAIKDAGTGSTEAFF; DNA: TGTGCCATCAAGGACGCTGGGACAGGGAGCACTGAAGCTTTCTTT
J: TRBJ1-2; D: TRBD1; size: NA; V: TRBV7-8; CDR3: CASSLGSTGTFNYGYTF; DNA: TGTGCCAGCAGCTTAGGTTCGACAGGGACTTTTAACTATGGCTACACCTTC
J: TRBJ2-7; D: TRBD2; size: NA; V: TRBV7-9; CDR3: CASSLVRGDEQYF; DNA: TGTGCCAGCAGCTTAGTGCGGGGGGACGAGCAGTACTTC
J: TRBJ2-7; D: TRBD1; size: NA; V: TRBV6-5; CDR3: CAKGRPGQGYEQYF; DNA: TGTGCCAAAGGAAGACCGGGACAGGGATACGAGCAGTACTTC
J: TRBJ1-5; D: NA; size: NA; V: TRBV7-6; CDR3: CASSPGPNGGVQPQHF; DNA: TGTGCCAGCAGCCCCGGGCCCAACGGCGGGGTCCAGCCCCAGCATTTT
J: TRBJ1-3; D: NA; size: NA; V: TRBV2; CDR3: CASSEAGTGNTIYF; DNA: TGTGCCAGCAGTGAAGCAGGGACTGGAAACACCATATATTTT
J: TRBJ2-2; D: NA; size: NA; V: TRBV4-3; CDR3: CASSQEWGRTGELFF; DNA: TGCGCCAGCAGCCAAGAGTGGGGTCGCACCGGGGAGCTGTTTTTT
J: TRBJ2-1; D: TRBD1; size: NA; V: TRBV4-1; CDR3: CASSRPGQGTYNEQFF; DNA: TGCGCCAGCAGCCGCCCGGGACAGGGGACCTACAATGAGCAGTTCTTC
J: TRBJ2-5; D: NA; size: once; V: TRBV19; CDR3: CASSINRGWAQYF; DNA: TGTGCCAGTAGTATTAACCGGGGGTGGGCCCAGTACTTC
J: TRBJ1-2; D: NA; size: NA; V: TRBV7-2; CDR3: CASSIGGPLYGYTF; DNA: TGTGCCAGCAGCATAGGGGGACCCCTCTATGGCTACACCTTC
J: TRBJ1-3; D: NA; size: once; V: TRBV5-6; CDR3: CASSLALGALSGNTIYF; DNA: TGTGCCAGCAGCTTGGCTCTGGGGGCCCTCTCTGGAAACACCATATATTTT
J: TRBJ1-6; D: NA; size: NA; V: TRBV5-8; CDR3: CASSSPGVSFNSPLHF; DNA: TGTGCCAGCAGCTCACCGGGAGTGAGTTTTAATTCACCCCTCCACTTT
J: TRBJ2-3; D: TRBD2; size: NA; V: TRBV6-5; CDR3: CASSRGTSGIDTQYF; DNA: TGTGCCAGCAGCCGAGGGACTAGCGGGATAGATACGCAGTATTTT
J: TRBJ2-7; D: NA; size: NA; V: TRBV9; CDR3: CASSRGGSTSYEQYF; DNA: TGTGCCAGCTCACGAGGGGGTTCAACCTCCTACGAGCAGTACTTC
J: TRBJ2-2; D: NA; size: NA; V: TRBV27; CDR3: CASSLGHPTGELFF; DNA: TGTGCCAGCAGTTTAGGACACCCTACCGGGGAGCTGTTTTTT
J: TRBJ2-2; D: NA; size: NA; V: TRBV5-4; CDR3: CASSLDVGGAGELFF; DNA: TGTGCCAGCAGCTTGGATGTGGGGGGAGCCGGGGAGCTGTTTTTT
J: TRBJ1-6; D: TRBD1; size: NA; V: TRBV27; CDR3: CASSSNSGQGYNSPLHF; DNA: TGTGCCAGCAGTTCCAACTCCGGACAGGGCTATAATTCACCCCTCCACTTT
J: TRBJ2-6; D: NA; size: NA; V: TRBV9; CDR3: CASSPTGPRSGANVLTF; DNA: TGTGCCAGCAGCCCCACGGGGCCCCGCTCTGGGGCCAACGTCCTGACTTTC
J: TRBJ1-5; D: NA; size: NA; V: TRBV18; CDR3: CASSPRSRTVSNQPQHF; DNA: TGTGCCAGCTCACCCAGGTCGCGGACAGTAAGCAATCAGCCCCAGCATTTT
J: TRBJ2-7; D: NA; size: NA; V: TRBV6-6; CDR3: CASSSNSAYEQYF; DNA: TGTGCCAGCAGTTCTAACAGCGCCTACGAGCAGTACTTC
J: TRBJ2-3; D: TRBD2; size: NA; V: TRBV11-2; CDR3: CASSFLAGASTDTQYF; DNA: TGTGCCAGCAGCTTCCTAGCGGGGGCTAGCACAGATACGCAGTATTTT
J: TRBJ1-2; D: NA; size: NA; V: TRBV13; CDR3: CASSLESHRELRGYTF; DNA: TGTGCCAGCAGCTTGGAGTCCCACAGGGAATTGCGCGGCTACACCTTC
J: TRBJ1-5; D: NA; size: few; V: TRBV16; CDR3: CASSHSNQPQHF; DNA: TGTGCCAGCAGCCATAGCAATCAGCCCCAGCATTTT
J: TRBJ2-7; D: NA; size: NA; V: TRBV30; CDR3: CAWTWGPAYEQYF; DNA: TGTGCCTGGACCTGGGGGCCGGCCTACGAGCAGTACTTC
J: TRBJ1-2; D: TRBD1; size: few; V: TRBV19; CDR3: CASSIGQGFIYGYTF; DNA: TGTGCCAGTAGTATCGGACAGGGATTTATCTATGGCTACACCTTC
J: TRBJ1-5; D: NA; size: once; V: TRBV30; CDR3: CAWSVHSNQPQHF; DNA: TGTGCCTGGAGTGTACATAGCAATCAGCCCCAGCATTTT
J: TRBJ1-3; D: NA; size: NA; V: TRBV19; CDR3: CASSSQERAKRNTIYF; DNA: TGTGCCAGTAGCAGCCAAGAGAGGGCCAAGAGAAACACCATATATTTT
J: TRBJ2-1; D: TRBD2; size: NA; V: TRBV5-4; CDR3: CASSLKSSGFNEQFF; DNA: TGTGCCAGCAGCTTGAAGAGTAGCGGGTTCAATGAGCAGTTCTTC
J: TRBJ2-3; D: NA; size: NA; V: TRBV9; CDR3: CASSVGLISTHTQYF; DNA: TGTGCCAGCAGCGTAGGTCTGATTAGCACTCATACGCAGTATTTT
J: TRBJ2-3; D: NA; size: NA; V: TRBV19; CDR3: CASSRGQFADTQYF; DNA: TGTGCCAGTAGTAGAGGACAGTTCGCAGATACGCAGTATTTT
J: TRBJ2-4; D: NA; size: NA; V: TRBV27; CDR3: CASGLAKNIQYF; DNA: TGTGCCAGCGGGCTAGCCAAAAACATTCAGTACTTC
J: TRBJ2-2; D: NA; size: NA; V: TRBV6-5; CDR3: CASTRVVNTGELFF; DNA: TGTGCCAGCACCAGGGTAGTGAACACCGGGGAGCTGTTTTTT
J: TRBJ2-1; D: TRBD2; size: few; V: TRBV14; CDR3: CASSQDLTGTSWYNEQFF; DNA: TGTGCCAGCAGCCAAGATCTCACCGGGACTAGTTGGTACAATGAGCAGTTCTTC
J: TRBJ1-5; D: TRBD1; size: few; V: TRBV4-2; CDR3: CASSLTGMGNQPQHF; DNA: TGTGCCAGCAGCCTGACAGGGATGGGCAATCAGCCCCAGCATTTT
J: TRBJ1-1; D: TRBD1; size: NA; V: TRBV28; CDR3: CASSLDRGSEAFF; DNA: TGTGCCAGCAGTTTGGACAGGGGGTCTGAAGCTTTCTTT